This is a list of T cell receptor beta chains from one sample in a study of PD-1 and CTLA-4 blockade in melanoma. TCRdb's copy holds only in-frame clones and misses some; the assay was immunoSEQ multiplex PCR. The table shows tens of thousands of clones, with about 91% occurring only once. The sample was CD8+ T cells from peripheral blood, taken before anti-PD-1 treatment. The receptors shown here come from a human donor with melanoma. Both conserved end residues are part of each CDR3. The D gene is left open where the match is weak. Size is omitted from some rows. Given values are once, few, many or a class for expanded clones.

clone_size d_call j_call v_call cdr3_aa cdr3_nt
once NA TRBJ1-1 TRBV7-9 CASSLGELGAFF TGTGCCAGCAGCTTAGGGGAGTTAGGAGCTTTCTTT
NA NA TRBJ2-6 TRBV30 CAWILGSSSSGANVLTF TGTGCCTGGATCCTAGGGAGCTCAAGCTCTGGGGCCAACGTCCTGACTTTC
NA NA TRBJ1-3 TRBV5-4 CASSLQGEGNTIYF TGTGCCAGCAGCTTACAGGGAGAGGGAAACACCATATATTTT
NA NA TRBJ2-2 TRBV11-2 CASSLGVTGELFF TGTGCCAGCAGCTTAGGGGTCACCGGGGAGCTGTTTTTT
NA NA TRBJ2-7 TRBV4-2 CASSQLLGLTPTEQYF TGTGCCAGCAGCCAACTTTTGGGCCTAACCCCCACCGAGCAGTACTTC
NA NA TRBJ1-2 TRBV14 CASSQPDGQRGYTF TGTGCCAGCAGCCAACCGGACGGCCAAAGGGGCTACACCTTC
NA NA TRBJ2-2 TRBV7-8 CASTPGPGGANTGELFF TGTGCCAGCACCCCGGGCCCCGGGGGTGCGAACACCGGGGAGCTGTTTTTT
NA NA TRBJ2-1 TRBV27 CASSLFHFADEQFF TGTGCCAGCAGTCTGTTCCACTTTGCGGATGAGCAGTTCTTC
NA TRBD2 TRBJ2-2 TRBV13 CASSLASGGSTGELFF TGTGCCAGCAGCTTAGCTAGCGGGGGCTCAACCGGGGAGCTGTTTTTT
NA TRBD2 TRBJ2-3 TRBV10-3 CAISDTSGGFRDTQYF TGTGCCATCAGCGACACTAGCGGGGGGTTCAGGGATACGCAGTATTTT
once TRBD1 TRBJ2-6 TRBV6-6 CASSPTGGVLAGANVLTF TGTGCCAGCAGTCCCACAGGGGGCGTTCTAGCTGGGGCCAACGTCCTGACTTTC
few NA TRBJ2-3 TRBV4-3 CASSPGRGHTDTQYF TGCGCCAGCAGCCCTGGGCGGGGGCACACAGATACGCAGTATTTT
NA NA TRBJ1-1 TRBV9 CASSVARGTEAFF TGTGCCAGCAGCGTAGCTCGAGGCACTGAAGCTTTCTTT
NA TRBD1 TRBJ2-1 TRBV29-1 CSVETKGQGNEQFF TGCAGCGTTGAGACGAAGGGACAGGGCAATGAGCAGTTCTTC
NA NA TRBJ1-6 TRBV4-1 CASSQDEDASSYNSPLHF TGCGCCAGCAGCCAAGATGAGGACGCGAGCTCCTATAATTCACCCCTCCACTTT
once TRBD2 TRBJ2-5 TRBV6-2/TRBV6-3 CASSYRGLPPETQYF TGTGCCAGCAGTTACAGGGGACTACCCCCTGAGACCCAGTACTTC
NA NA TRBJ1-1 TRBV28 CASAPPGMVGVPEAFF TGTGCCAGCGCTCCCCCAGGGATGGTCGGCGTCCCTGAAGCTTTCTTT
NA NA TRBJ2-2 TRBV7-9 CASTTSKFGGNTGELFF TGTGCCAGCACCACTTCAAAATTTGGCGGGAACACCGGGGAGCTGTTTTTT
NA NA TRBJ2-2 TRBV10-3 CAAAETGELFF TGTGCCGCCGCGGAGACCGGGGAGCTGTTTTTT
few TRBD1 TRBJ1-1 TRBV28 CASSSGGGTEAFF TGTGCCAGCAGTTCAGGGGGTGGAACTGAAGCTTTCTTT
NA NA TRBJ2-7 TRBV2 CASTRGSSYEQYF TGTGCCAGCACCCGGGGGAGCTCCTACGAGCAGTACTTC
NA NA TRBJ2-2 TRBV27 CASSLTRVHTGELFF TGTGCCAGCAGTTTAACCAGGGTGCACACCGGGGAGCTGTTTTTT
NA NA TRBJ1-6 TRBV4-1 CASSQSGVSPLHF TGCGCCAGCAGCCAATCGGGGGTCTCACCCCTCCACTTT
NA NA TRBJ2-5 TRBV10-3 CAISESSEGGETQYF TGTGCCATCAGTGAGTCCTCGGAGGGCGGAGAGACCCAGTACTTC
NA NA TRBJ1-1 TRBV28 CASSPRLGVVTEAFF TGTGCCAGCAGTCCCCGACTGGGGGTTGTTACTGAAGCTTTCTTT
NA NA TRBJ1-2 TRBV6-5 CASSSGGGYGYTF TGTGCCAGCAGTTCCGGGGGTGGCTATGGCTACACCTTC
NA NA TRBJ2-5 TRBV30 CAWTSNQETQYF TGTGCCTGGACTAGCAATCAAGAGACCCAGTACTTC
NA TRBD1 TRBJ2-7 TRBV7-3 CASSRTGGSEQYF TGTGCCAGCAGCCGGACAGGGGGCAGCGAGCAGTACTTC
NA NA TRBJ1-1 TRBV2 CASSETGGAQTEAFF TGTGCCAGCAGTGAGACGGGGGGGGCCCAAACTGAAGCTTTCTTT
NA TRBD1 TRBJ2-3 TRBV25-1 CASSEWGQGAGDTQYF TGTGCCAGCAGTGAATGGGGGCAGGGGGCTGGAGATACGCAGTATTTT
NA NA TRBJ1-5 TRBV4-2 CASSQDRVDQPQHF TGTGCCAGCAGCCAAGATAGGGTCGATCAGCCCCAGCATTTT
NA TRBD1 TRBJ1-1 TRBV11-2 CASSIQGLTEAFF TGTGCCAGCAGCATACAGGGGCTCACTGAAGCTTTCTTT
NA NA TRBJ1-2 TRBV29-1 CSVDRGFPYGYTF TGCAGCGTTGATCGCGGGTTCCCCTATGGCTACACCTTC
NA NA TRBJ1-2 TRBV19 CASSARDFSTLANYGYTF TGTGCCAGTAGTGCCCGGGACTTTTCGACCCTAGCTAACTATGGCTACACCTTC
few TRBD1 TRBJ1-1 TRBV3-1/TRBV3-2 CASSPQGLWTEAFF TGTGCCAGCAGCCCACAGGGGTTATGGACTGAAGCTTTCTTT
NA NA TRBJ2-7 TRBV4-2 CASSQEEGEGRRQYF TGTGCCAGCAGCCAAGAGGAGGGGGAGGGGCGGCGACAGTACTTC